These 29 T cell receptor beta chains were all obtained from the same sample, sequenced in a study of human T cells and chemical hapten exposure. Time point indicated: patch test 1, 2 weeks after DPC sensitization. The treatment is: therapeutic diphenylcyclopropenone sensitization with weekly scalp DPC. TCRdb ran MiXCR on the RACE reads and lists one entry per CDR3 protein. The table lists some 83,000 distinct CDR3 sequences, roughly 10% of them singletons. The sequenced sample was whole blood, obtained in connection with sensitization to the hapten diphenylcyclopropenone (DPC). The receptors originated from a woman in her fifties or sixties with alopecia areata. Some clones in this sample may be carry-over from other donors' samples.

The V call is TRBV21-1, the J call TRBJ2-1; TRBD2 is the table's D call, not checked against the DNA. TRBV21-1 is a listed pseudogene. CDR3 size: 14 residues. The CDR3: CASSTRLVWGEQFF. CDR3 bases: TGTGCCAGCAGCACCCGACTAGTTTGGGGTGAGCAGTTCTTC.

This clonotype appeared many times. V and J are TRBV7-2 and TRBJ2-1; D not certain. Germline CDR1 SGHTA, CDR2 FQGNSA. V was clipped by 2 bases and J by 9 bases, with 8 bases between them. The CDR3 contains 12 residues. The CDR3 bases are TGTGCCAGCAGCTTAACCTGGAGTGAGCAGTTCTTC. As protein: CASSLTWSEQFF. The variable domain in full, with the rest retrieved from reference TRBV7-2 and TRBJ2-1, is GAGVSQSPSNKVTEKGKDVELRCDPISGHTALYWYRQSLGQGLEFLIYFQGNSAPDKSGLPSDRFSAERTGGSVSTLTIQRTQQEDSAVYLCASSLTWSEQFFGPGTRLTVL.

The genes are TRBV23-1 and TRBJ2-1; 10 bases match TRBD2. TRBV23-1 qualifies as an ORF whose function is uncertain. CDR3 length equals 17 residues. V was pared by 0 bases and J by 7 bases, with 9 bases of the junction left unmatched. In DNA form, the CDR3 reads TGCGCCAGCAGTCAATCGGGGCCTAGCGGGAGTAGAAATGAGCAGTTCTTC. Its protein is CASSQSGPSGSRNEQFF.

This clonotype was detected many times. The V call is TRBV20-1, the J call TRBJ1-1; D is possibly TRBD1 (6 bases). Germline CDR1 and CDR2: DFQATT and SNEGSKA (reference sequence). The CDR3 runs 12 residues. The ends were cut back, 5 bases at V and 5 bases at J, with 12 bases in the middle. Here the CDR3 reads CSAGGGKTEAFF. As DNA, the CDR3 is TGCAGTGCTGGCGGGGGCAAGACTGAAGCTTTCTTT.

This clonotype has ten or more counts. V gene TRBV20-1 combines with J gene TRBJ1-3; no clear D gene. The CDR3 covers 15 residues. V was shortened by 3 bases and J by 3 bases, with 15 bases between the two germline ends. Germline V lookup: CDR1 DFQATT, CDR2 SNEGSKA (reference sequence). The CDR3 region is CSARSGGVYGNTIYF. The CDR3 bases are TGCAGTGCTAGGTCTGGCGGGGTGTATGGAAACACCATATATTTT.

This clonotype was counted a few times. The CDR3 DNA reads as TGCGCCAGCAGCATAGGACTAGCGGGAGGACGTAGCTCCTACAATGAGCAGTTCTTC. This sequence encodes CASSIGLAGGRSSYNEQFF. The rearrangement joins TRBV5-1 to TRBJ2-1; 14 bases are a match to TRBD2. After removal of 4 bases from V and 0 bases from J, the junction contained 9 bases not matched to a gene. Germline assignment: CDR1 SGHRS and CDR2 YFSETQ. This CDR3 region has 19 residues.

This clonotype was seen many times. This chain connects TRBV3-1 to TRBJ1-1; maybe TRBD1 (5 bases). Germline CDR1 reads LGHDT; CDR2 reads YNNKEL (reference sequence). V was cut by 4 bases and J by 0 bases, with 15 bases left in between. This CDR3 has 16 residues. The CDR3 loop is CASSLHGGPMNTEAFF. In DNA, the CDR3 is TGTGCCAGCAGCCTCCACGGGGGACCCATGAACACTGAAGCTTTCTTT.

This clonotype appeared a few times. The J gene is TRBJ1-2, the V gene TRBV27; 7 bases map to TRBD1. The germline V gene has CDR1 MNHEY and CDR2 SMNVEV (reference sequence). V trimming: 8 bases; J trimming: 8 bases; junction bases outside the gene matches: 14. This CDR3 has 14 amino acids. CDR3 residues: CASGAPGQSTGYTF. The CDR3 DNA follows: TGTGCCAGCGGAGCTCCGGGACAGTCGACGGGCTACACCTTC.

This clonotype was detected once. V usage is TRBV30 and J usage is TRBJ2-7, with TRBD1 as a possible D gene (5 bases). There are 13 residues in the CDR3. Trimming left V 2 bases short and J 0 bases short, with 8 bases between. Germline CDR1 GTSNPN, CDR2 SVGIG (reference sequence). The CDR3 DNA is TGTGCCTGGAGTTTAGGACACTCCTACGAGCAGTACTTC. This sequence encodes CAWSLGHSYEQYF.

This clonotype has at least ten counts. V gene TRBV20-1 combines with J gene TRBJ2-2; D not resolved. This CDR3 is 12 amino acids long. V lost 3 bases and J 2 bases, leaving 4 bases between the germline ends. CDR1 is DFQATT, CDR2 SNEGSKA, per germline (reference sequence). CDR3 DNA sequence: TGCAGTGCTAGCTATAACACCGGGGAGCTGTTTTTT. Translating gives CSASYNTGELFF.

This clonotype has just a few counts. The gene calls are TRBV5-1 and TRBJ2-3, with D perhaps matching TRBD1 (6 bases). Trimming took off 6 bases at V and 0 bases at J, with 14 bases between the two ends. CDR3 length equals 15 residues. The germline V gene has CDR1 SGHRS and CDR2 YFSETQ. CDR3 sequence: CASTAWTVSTDTQYF. The CDR3, as DNA: TGCGCCAGCACCGCCTGGACAGTTAGCACAGATACGCAGTATTTT.

Only a few counts were recorded for this clonotype. V gene TRBV28 combines with J gene TRBJ1-1; D not certain. The CDR3 runs 13 residues. V lost 3 bases and J lost 0, with 5 bases in between. Germline CDR1 and CDR2: MDHEN and SYDVKM. This CDR3 reads CASSFLMNTEAFF. The CDR3 DNA sequence: TGTGCCAGCAGTTTCCTAATGAACACTGAAGCTTTCTTT.

The chain has TRBV3-1 and TRBJ1-2, with D perhaps TRBD1 (5 bases). V was cut by 1 base and J by 8 bases, with 14 bases left in between. The germline CDR1 and CDR2 sequences are LGHDT and YNNKEL (reference sequence). The CDR3 has 14 residues. Here the CDR3 DNA reads TGTGCCAGCAGCCAAGCTGGGGGTTTGAGAGGCTACACCTTC. It is translated as CASSQAGGLRGYTF.

This clonotype was counted at least ten times. The chain combines TRBV5-1 with TRBJ2-1, with 10 positions matching TRBD1. The V gene end was trimmed by 7 bases and the J gene end by 1 base; junction bases not matched to a gene: 2. Germline CDR1 SGHRS, CDR2 YFSETQ. The CDR3 has 14 amino acids. The CDR3 spells CASGTGASYNEQFF. CDR3 sequence (DNA): TGCGCCAGCGGGACAGGGGCTTCCTACAATGAGCAGTTCTTC.

This clonotype was recorded at least ten times. The chain combines TRBV7-2 with TRBJ2-2, with 10 bases that match TRBD1. J gave up 5 bases and V 0 bases, and 6 bases lay outside the gene matches. The CDR3 covers 17 residues. CDR1 and CDR2 from the germline V gene are SGHTA and FQGNSA. CDR3: CASSLASWTGGTGELFF. CDR3 nucleotides: TGTGCCAGCAGCTTAGCTAGTTGGACAGGGGGTACCGGGGAGCTGTTTTTT.

This clonotype showed up just a few times. J is TRBJ1-1 and V is TRBV18, with D perhaps TRBD1 (6 bases). CDR1 KGHSH and CDR2 LQKENI come from the germline V gene. Trimming cost V 5 bases and J 0 bases, with 19 bases left between them. The CDR3 has 17 residues. This CDR3 reads CASSLWGTGIMNTEAFF. CDR3 nucleotide sequence: TGTGCCAGCTCATTATGGGGTACAGGGATTATGAACACTGAAGCTTTCTTT.

The chain carries TRBV12-3 or TRBV12-4 and TRBJ1-2; 8 nucleotides line up with TRBD1. With 6 bases clipped from V and 5 bases from J, the junction kept 8 bases outside the gene matches. The CDR3 is made up of 14 amino acids. The CDR3 DNA is TGTGCCAGCAGAATGACAGGGGAAGGGTATGGCTACACCTTC. The encoded protein is CASRMTGEGYGYTF.

This rearrangement joins TRBV6-5 to TRBJ1-4; D unclear. CDR1 MNHEY and CDR2 SVGAGI come from the germline V gene. Deletions cut 5 bases from V and 3 bases from J, with 13 bases between. CDR3 length: 15 amino acids. CDR3 sequence reads: CASSASPSANEKLFF. In nucleotides, the CDR3 is TGTGCCAGCAGTGCAAGTCCATCAGCTAATGAAAAACTGTTTTTT.

This clonotype was recorded many times. V usage is TRBV20-1 and J usage is TRBJ1-2; 8 bases align to TRBD1. This CDR3 spans 14 amino acids. V trimming: 3 bases; J trimming: 4 bases; junction bases outside the gene matches: 7. CDR1 and CDR2 (germline): DFQATT, SNEGSKA (reference sequence). CDR3 protein: CSARNTGTGYGYTF. CDR3 sequence (DNA): TGCAGTGCTAGGAATACCGGGACAGGCTATGGCTACACCTTC.

This clonotype showed up many times. The chain is built from TRBV6-6 and TRBJ2-3; TRBD2 agrees at 14 bases. The germline V gene has CDR1 MNHNY and CDR2 SVGAGI (reference sequence). The CDR3 has 17 residues. The V gene end was trimmed by 5 bases and the J gene end by 4 bases; junction bases not matched to a gene: 8. CDR3 in amino acids: CASSGVGTSGSPDTQYF. In DNA form, the CDR3 reads TGTGCCAGCAGTGGAGTCGGGACTAGCGGGAGCCCAGATACGCAGTATTTT.

This clonotype appeared a few times. The V and J genes are TRBV27 and TRBJ2-7; 11 bases map to TRBD2. Germline V gives CDR1 MNHEY, CDR2 SMNVEV (reference sequence). V lost 4 bases, J lost 2 bases, and 4 bases stayed unmatched. The CDR3 covers 15 residues. CDR3 amino acids: CASSSFSGRAYEQYF. CDR3 nucleotides: TGTGCCAGCAGTTCTTTTAGCGGGAGGGCCTACGAGCAGTACTTC.

Turning to this clonotype: The junction differs from germline at one of its ends, possibly a read error. The chain uses TRBV2 and TRBJ1-5; D call uncertain. Germline V CDR1 and CDR2: SNHLY, FYNNEI. CDR3 length equals 15 residues. The CDR3 reads CASRREGQSNQPQLF. CDR3 nucleotides: TGTGCCAGCAGGAGGGAGGGTCAAAGCAATCAGCCCCAGCTTTTT.

This clonotype has ten or more counts. The CDR3 DNA sequence: TGTGCTAGTGGTTTGGTGAGCAGTACGGGGGACAATGAGCAGTTCTTC. It codes for CASGLVSSTGDNEQFF. The chain has TRBV12-5 and TRBJ2-1, with D perhaps TRBD2 (6 bases). The CDR3 length is 16 residues. The V gene's germline CDR1 is LGHNT and CDR2 FRNRAP. V was clipped by 0 bases and J by 5 bases, with 14 bases between them.

In this sample, this clonotype turned up a few times. V and J are TRBV6-1 and TRBJ2-7, with D possibly matching TRBD1 (6 bases). Germline V CDR1 and CDR2: MNHNS, SASEGT. V gave up 8 bases and J gave up 2 bases, with 19 bases separating them. The CDR3 is made up of 15 amino acids. The CDR3 protein is CASAVPQGNPYEQYF. CDR3 nucleotides: TGTGCCAGCGCAGTGCCCCAGGGGAACCCCTACGAGCAGTACTTC.

The chain joins TRBV10-3 to TRBJ2-7; D is unclear. This CDR3 is built from 12 residues. Germline values: CDR1 ENHRY, CDR2 SYGVKD. V lost 7 bases to trimming and J lost 2 bases, with 9 bases between them. The CDR3 DNA reads TGTGCCATCACTGACAAGCCCTACGAGCAGTACTTC. Translation: CAITDKPYEQYF.

This clonotype occurred a few times. This chain joins TRBV7-9 and TRBJ1-6, with D unclear. V gave up 1 base and J gave up 9 bases, with 13 bases separating them. Per the germline V gene, CDR1 is SEHNR and CDR2 is FQNEAQ (reference sequence). The CDR3 loop spans 15 amino acids. The CDR3 sequence is CASSLGSGPGSPLHF. The CDR3 region has the DNA TGTGCCAGCAGCTTAGGATCCGGGCCCGGTTCACCCCTCCACTTT.

This clonotype is judged medium-sized. The rearrangement uses TRBV6-2 or TRBV6-3 and TRBJ2-1, with TRBD2 as a possible D gene (5 bases). This CDR3 is 11 amino acids long. Germline V gene lookup returns CDR1 MNHEY and CDR2 SVGEGT. V gave up 5 bases and J gave up 12 bases, with 11 bases separating them. This chain's CDR3 is CASSKTSGQFF. In nucleotides, the CDR3 is TGTGCCAGCAGTAAAACTAGTGGGCAGTTCTTC.

The chain recombines TRBV7-3 with TRBJ2-5; 9 nucleotides line up with TRBD2. Germline values: CDR1 SGHTA, CDR2 FQGTGA. This CDR3 has 15 residues. Trimming removed 4 bases from V and 6 bases from J; junction bases left unmatched: 9. CDR3 amino acids: CASSYQAGGPQTQYF. The CDR3, as DNA: TGTGCCAGCAGCTATCAAGCGGGGGGTCCCCAGACCCAGTACTTC.

This clonotype was counted between two and nine times. This chain joins TRBV28 and TRBJ2-7, with D hard to call. Germline CDR1 and CDR2: MDHEN and SYDVKM. The CDR3 runs 17 residues. V dropped 1 base and J dropped 0 bases, with 16 bases sitting between them. CDR3 loop: CASSLSHLGQPSYEQYF. Written as DNA, the CDR3 is TGTGCCAGCAGTTTATCCCACCTTGGGCAGCCCTCCTACGAGCAGTACTTC.